These 20 T cell receptor beta chains came from one sample sequenced in a study of blood T cell repertoires in COVID-19. TCRdb keeps only in-frame clones here, not all; method: immunoSEQ multiplex PCR. Seen here are roughly 260,000 clones, 87% observed once, and the top ten hold about 6%. The source material was PBMCs or T cells enriched from blood (not recorded which). The receptor source for this set is a woman aged 25-40 years with acute COVID-19.

V gene TRBV25-1 combines with J gene TRBJ1-1; D not resolved. Per germline, CDR1 MGHDK and CDR2 SYGVNS. The length of the CDR3 is 17 residues. The V end was cut by 4 bases, the J end by 3 bases, with 21 bases between. The CDR3 is CASSGPTDTRAHTEAFF. The DNA of the CDR3 is TGTGCCAGCAGTGGCCCCACTGACACAAGAGCCCACACTGAAGCTTTCTTT.

V usage is TRBV5-4 and J usage is TRBJ2-1; 14 bases fit TRBD2. Per germline, CDR1 SGHNT and CDR2 YYREEE (reference sequence). V was clipped by 4 bases and J by 0 bases; unmatched bases: 9. CDR3 length: 19 amino acids. As DNA, the CDR3 is TGTGCCAGCAGCCCGCCGGGACTAGCGGGGGAACCCTCCTACAATGAGCAGTTCTTC. This translates into CASSPPGLAGEPSYNEQFF.

This clone showed up just once. J is TRBJ1-6 and V is TRBV9; the match to TRBD1 covers 9 bases. The CDR3 contains 17 residues. The V gene end was trimmed by 0 bases and the J gene end by 9 bases; junction bases not matched to a gene: 10. Per germline, CDR1 SGDLS and CDR2 YYNGEE. This chain's CDR3 is CASSVGSQQGAGSPLHF. For the CDR3, the DNA is TGTGCCAGCAGCGTAGGTTCCCAACAGGGGGCGGGTTCACCCCTCCACTTT.

CDR3 region: CASSQGISEAFF. In DNA, the CDR3 is TGTGCCAGCAGCCAAGGTATCTCTGAAGCTTTCTTT. This chain uses TRBV3-1 (or the pseudogene TRBV3-2) with TRBJ1-1; D remains unclear. CDR1 and CDR2 (germline): LGHDT, YNNKEL (reference sequence). V was trimmed by 1 base and J by 6 bases, leaving 6 bases between them. The CDR3 runs to 12 residues.

CDR3 DNA: TGTGCCAGCAGTTTTTCGGTTCTAGCGGGAGTACGGACCCAGTACTTC. This translates into CASSFSVLAGVRTQYF. The chain uses TRBV28 and TRBJ2-5; 10 bases are a match to TRBD2. This CDR3 contains 16 residues. The V gene's germline CDR1 is MDHEN and CDR2 SYDVKM. Trimming removed 3 bases from V and 7 bases from J; junction bases left unmatched: 11.

The genes are TRBV10-2 and TRBJ1-6; 7 positions agree with TRBD1. The CDR3 loop spans 14 amino acids. V was pared by 6 bases and J by 7 bases, with 6 bases of the junction left unmatched. Germline V lookup: CDR1 WSHSY, CDR2 SAAADI. Here the CDR3 DNA reads TGCGCCAGCAGAACCGGGACAGAAAATTCACCCCTCCACTTT. As protein: CASRTGTENSPLHF.

The rearrangement uses TRBV28 and TRBJ2-6; possible D gene TRBD2, 6 bases. The CDR3 contains 16 residues. The V end was cut by 5 bases, the J end by 0 bases, with 11 bases between. Looked up from germline, CDR1 is MDHEN and CDR2 is SYDVKM. CDR3 sequence: CASSKQDYSGANVLTF. CDR3 sequence (DNA): TGTGCCAGCAGTAAACAGGACTACTCTGGGGCCAACGTCCTGACTTTC. Combining the CDR3 with reference TRBV28 and TRBJ2-6 gives the whole variable domain DVKVTQSSRYLVKRTGEKVFLECVQDMDHENMFWYRQDPGLGLRLIYFSYDVKMKEKGDIPEGYSVSREKKERFSLILESASTNQTSMYLCASSKQDYSGANVLTFGAGSRLTVL.

The chain combines TRBV12-3 or TRBV12-4 with TRBJ2-5; 7 bases agree with TRBD2. V shed 3 bases and J 10 bases; nucleotides not matched to a gene: 5. The CDR3 spans 12 residues. The CDR3: CASSLEGRDQYF. CDR3 coding DNA: TGTGCCAGCAGTTTGGAGGGGAGGGACCAGTACTTC.

The J gene is TRBJ2-3, the V gene TRBV7-8, with TRBD2 matching over 8 bases. This CDR3 contains 16 residues. Germline V CDR1 and CDR2: SGHVS, FQNEAQ. V shed 1 base, J shed 3 bases, and the junction held 6 bases outside the gene matches. The CDR3 DNA follows: TGTGCCAGCAGCTTAGTGCCGGGACTAGAAACAGATACGCAGTATTTT. Translated, it gives CASSLVPGLETDTQYF. Full variable domain (remainder filled in from reference TRBV7-8 and TRBJ2-3): GAGVSQSPRYKVAKRGQDVALRCDPISGHVSLFWYQQALGQGPEFLTYFQNEAQLDKSGLPSDRFFAERPEGSVSTLKIQRTQQEDSAVYLCASSLVPGLETDTQYFGPGTRLTVL.

This chain links TRBV2 with TRBJ1-5; TRBD1 might be the D (6 bases). Trimming cost V 6 bases and J 5 bases, with 14 bases left between them. The CDR3 length is 14 residues. Germline loops: CDR1 SNHLY, CDR2 FYNNEI. Here the CDR3 reads CASRGRDTYQPQHF. The CDR3 DNA reads TGTGCCAGCAGAGGCCGGGACACCTATCAGCCCCAGCATTTT.

Remarks on this clone: Different DNA sequences within this sample yield the same CDR3. This chain uses TRBV5-1 with TRBJ2-5; 7 nucleotides match TRBD1. The germline V gene has CDR1 SGHRS and CDR2 YFSETQ. Trimming took 4 bases from V and 1 from J; bases not matched to a gene: 4. The CDR3 contains 14 residues. The CDR3 here is CASSDRDSQETQYF. DNA of the CDR3: TGCGCCAGCAGCGACCGGGACAGCCAAGAGACCCAGTACTTC.

This clone appeared a single time. V and J are TRBV27 and TRBJ2-7, with 9 positions matching TRBD1. Germline-derived CDR1 and CDR2 are MNHEY and SMNVEV (reference sequence). The CDR3 covers 14 residues. V gave up 5 bases and J gave up 1 base; unmatched junction bases: 3. This CDR3 is CASSMDRGSYEQYF. CDR3 coding DNA: TGTGCCAGCAGTATGGACAGGGGTTCCTACGAGCAGTACTTC.

This clone came up a few times. The genes are TRBV24-1 and TRBJ2-1; TRBD2 aligns across 9 bases. The CDR3 is made up of 14 amino acids. Germline trimming cut 4 bases from V and 8 bases from J; bases unmatched to any gene: 5. CDR1 and CDR2 (germline): KGHDR, SFDVKD. CDR3 DNA sequence: TGTGCCACCAGTGACAGTCTAGCGGGACATGAGCAGTTCTTC. Encoded protein: CATSDSLAGHEQFF.

The chain employs TRBV3-1 (or the pseudogene TRBV3-2) and TRBJ2-2; TRBD2 matches 7 bases. Germline V gene sequence: CDR1 LGHDT, CDR2 YNNKEL (reference sequence). V gave up 3 bases and J gave up 2 bases; unmatched junction bases: 9. The CDR3 runs 17 residues. DNA of the CDR3: TGTGCCAGCAGCCACCATTGGGGAGCGGGAAACACCGGGGAGCTGTTTTTT. It encodes CASSHHWGAGNTGELFF.

This clone was detected ten times or more. This chain uses TRBV2 with TRBJ2-3; D perhaps matches TRBD2 (5 bases). The germline V and J ends were trimmed by 8 bases and 6 bases, with 21 bases remaining between them. Germline V gene sequence: CDR1 SNHLY, CDR2 FYNNEI. The CDR3 loop spans 15 amino acids. The DNA of the CDR3 is TGTGCCAGCGAGAGGCCGGACTCTATCGTGGATACGCAGTATTTT. This gives the protein CASERPDSIVDTQYF. Full variable domain (outside the CDR3, taken from reference TRBV2 and TRBJ2-3): EPEVTQTPSHQVTQMGQEVILRCVPISNHLYFYWYRQILGQKVEFLVSFYNNEISEKSEIFDDQFSVERPDGSNFTLKIRSTKLEDSAMYFCASERPDSIVDTQYFGPGTRLTVL.

The chain combines TRBV2 with TRBJ2-7, with 9 bases identical to TRBD1. The V gene end was trimmed by 3 bases and the J gene end by 5 bases; junction bases not matched to a gene: 8. Germline lookup yields CDR1 SNHLY and CDR2 FYNNEI. The CDR3 totals 15 residues. CDR3 bases: TGTGCCAGCAGTGATCCGGGACAGGGTTCCGACGAGCAGTACTTC. It translates to CASSDPGQGSDEQYF.

This clone appeared a single time. The rearrangement links TRBV5-6 to TRBJ2-7, with a weak D call TRBD2 (5 bases). The germline gives CDR1 SGHDT, CDR2 YYEEEE. This CDR3 is built from 16 residues. The germline V and J ends were trimmed by 4 bases and 0 bases, with 17 bases remaining between them. The CDR3 region has the DNA TGTGCCAGCAGCCATTCCCCCGGGATGAGCTCCTACGAGCAGTACTTC. Amino acid sequence: CASSHSPGMSSYEQYF.

This chain links TRBV2 with TRBJ1-2, with a weak D call TRBD1 (5 bases). CDR3 length: 14 residues. Deletions cut 2 bases from V and 4 bases from J, with 11 bases between. Germline CDR1 SNHLY, CDR2 FYNNEI. The CDR3, as DNA: TGTGCCAGCAGTGAAATTTGGGGGGGCTATGGCTACACCTTC. Its translation: CASSEIWGGYGYTF.

The chain recombines TRBV28 with TRBJ1-2; tentatively, D is TRBD1 (6 bases). Trimming removed 3 bases from V and 6 bases from J, with 17 bases in between. Germline values: CDR1 MDHEN, CDR2 SYDVKM. The CDR3 contains 15 residues. The CDR3 protein is CASSFYGGRQHGYTF. Here the CDR3 DNA reads TGTGCCAGCAGTTTTTACGGGGGGCGTCAGCATGGCTACACCTTC.

This clone showed up just a few times. The V gene is TRBV7-6, the J gene TRBJ2-2, with 8 bases that match TRBD2. This CDR3 comprises 15 residues. Trimming at V came to 5 bases and at J to 7 bases, leaving 9 bases not matched to a gene. Looked up from germline, CDR1 is SGHVS and CDR2 is FNYEAQ. CDR3 bases: TGTGCCAGCAGCCGGGGGGGGCCCCTCGGCGGGGAGCTGTTTTTT. Its protein product is CASSRGGPLGGELFF.